Detailed here is one T cell receptor (beta chain). This record comes from a study of blood T cell repertoires in COVID-19. Profiling relied on immunoSEQ multiplex PCR, and the TCRdb table lists in-frame clones only, not all of them. The sample includes roughly 90,000 clones, less than 85% seen only once; the top ten take 10%. J lost 7 bases, V lost 6 bases, and 17 bases had no gene match. CDR3 length equals 17 residues. Germline CDR1 MDHEN, CDR2 SYDVKM. The origin of this receptor is a woman aged 70 to 79 with acute or convalescent COVID-19. The rearrangement uses TRBV28 and TRBJ2-5; TRBD1 matches 10 bases. The sequenced sample consisted of peripheral blood. CDR3 DNA sequence: TGTGCCAGCAGACCCGTGGGACAGGGGCAGGTTCGAGGGACCCAGTACTTC. Translated, it gives CASRPVGQGQVRGTQYF.